This T cell receptor beta chain was sequenced during a study of blood T cell repertoires in COVID-19. Clones were sequenced by immunoSEQ multiplex PCR, and TCRdb holds only the in-frame ones, with some missing. Seen here are over 10,000 clones, around 80% observed once, and the top ten hold roughly 32%. The CDR3 loop spans 13 amino acids. Germline V gene sequence: CDR1 GTSNPN, CDR2 SVGIG (reference sequence). The germline V and J ends were trimmed by 1 base and 7 bases, with 11 bases remaining between them. The TCR was taken from a human donor in a cohort sampled during active COVID-19. The chain uses TRBV30 and TRBJ1-3; D gene uncertain. Sequences were obtained from peripheral blood. This chain's CDR3 is CAWSGERVNTIYF. The CDR3 DNA sequence: TGTGCCTGGAGTGGGGAGAGGGTTAACACCATATATTTT.